Below, 22 T cell receptor beta chains from the same sample are listed, as sequenced in a study of T cells in Graves' hyperthyroidism and ophthalmopathy. The TCR beta CDR3 regions underwent amplification using RNA transcripts as the source. The primer set for the first-round RT-PCR of the TCR CDR3 was HTBI. TCRdb redid the calling of the multiplex PCR reads with MiXCR, one entry per CDR3 protein. There are over 250,000 distinct CDR3 sequences in the sample; over 15% occur only once, and 55% to 60% lies in the top ten. The source material was blood. These receptors were collected from an older woman with Graves' ophthalmopathy.

This clonotype was seen at least ten times. The chain couples TRBV11-2 to TRBJ1-1, with D maybe TRBD1 (6 bases). Deletions cut 2 bases from V and 5 bases from J, with 12 bases between. The germline CDR1 and CDR2 sequences are SGHAT and FQNNGV. This CDR3 has 14 residues. The CDR3 DNA follows: TGTGCCAGCAGCTTATACGGGGGCAGGACTGAAGCTTTCTTT. This gives the protein CASSLYGGRTEAFF.

This clonotype has ten or more counts. The chain recombines TRBV6-1 with TRBJ1-1; D is uncertain. Trimming took off 1 base at V and 10 bases at J, with 10 bases between the two ends. CDR3 size: 12 residues. Germline V gene lookup returns CDR1 MNHNS and CDR2 SASEGT. CDR3 bases: TGTGCCAGCAGTGAAGACACTATCCCAGCTTTCTTT. This gives the protein CASSEDTIPAFF.

On this clonotype: One end of the junction does not line up with germline, which may come from a read error. The rearrangement joins TRBV3-1 to TRBJ1-5; the match to TRBD1 covers 8 bases. The CDR3 sequence is 15 residues long. Germline CDR1 is LGHDT and CDR2 is YNNKEL (reference sequence). The CDR3 bases are TGTGTCAGCAGCCAAGGACAGGGTAACAATCAGCCCCAGCATTTT. This gives the protein CVSSQGQGNNQPQHF.

This clonotype came up many times. Germline is not matched at one junction end, which may reflect a read error. The chain recombines TRBV27 with TRBJ2-7, with D perhaps assigned TRBD1 or TRBD2 (5 bases each). The CDR3 totals 17 residues. The germline gives CDR1 MNHEY, CDR2 SMNVEV (reference sequence). DNA of the CDR3: TGTGCCAGCAGTTTATCGGGACGAACCACGTCCCTCTACAAGCAGTACTTC. As protein: CASSLSGRTTSLYKQYF.

This clonotype was observed many times. The chain is built from TRBV20-1 and TRBJ2-1, with TRBD2 matching over 14 bases. J was trimmed by 12 bases and V by 5 bases; bases with no gene match: 9. The CDR3 covers 14 residues. CDR1 and CDR2 (germline): DFQATT, SNEGSKA (reference sequence). CDR3 in DNA: TGCAGTGCTCCGGGACTAGCGGGAGATGGTGGGCAGTTCTTC. Translation gives CSAPGLAGDGGQFF.

This clonotype was seen ten or more times. The J gene is TRBJ2-1, the V gene TRBV28; 8 nucleotides align to TRBD1. Germline CDR1 MDHEN, CDR2 SYDVKM. Trimming removed 6 bases from V and 8 bases from J; junction bases left unmatched: 9. CDR3 length: 14 residues. For the CDR3, the DNA is TGTGCCAGCAGCCAACCCGACAGGGGTCATGAGCAGTTCTTC. This gives the protein CASSQPDRGHEQFF.

The table lists this clonotype with many counts. The chain links TRBV12-3 or TRBV12-4 to TRBJ1-2; D gene unclear. This CDR3 has 12 amino acids. The V and J ends lost 6 bases and 2 bases respectively, with 7 bases between them. The CDR3 DNA reads TGTGCCAGCAGCCTCGAGAACTATGGCTACACCTTC. Translated, it gives CASSLENYGYTF.

The chain links TRBV2 to TRBJ2-2; unclear D gene. Germline CDR1 is SNHLY and CDR2 is FYNNEI. This CDR3 comprises 16 residues. V was clipped by 5 bases and J by 0 bases, with 13 bases between them. Here the CDR3 DNA reads TGTGCCAGCAGTTTGTTCAGAGCATCGAACACCGGGGAGCTGTTTTTT. This translates into CASSLFRASNTGELFF.

The chain recombines TRBV6-2 or TRBV6-3 with TRBJ2-1, with D hard to call. Trimming pared 2 bases from V and 5 bases from J, leaving 7 bases between. This CDR3 comprises 13 residues. The V gene's germline CDR1 is MNHEY and CDR2 SVGEGT. CDR3 region: CASSYGRDNEQFF. Written as DNA, the CDR3 is TGTGCCAGCAGTTACGGTAGAGACAATGAGCAGTTCTTC.

This clonotype was seen more than once but under ten times. The gene calls are TRBV4-2 and TRBJ2-6; D unresolved. CDR3 length equals 16 residues. V was trimmed by 0 bases and J by 0 bases, leaving 6 bases between them. CDR1 and CDR2 (germline): LGHNA, YNFKEQ. Here the CDR3 reads CASSQDTNSGANVLTF. The CDR3 region has the DNA TGTGCCAGCAGCCAAGATACGAACTCTGGGGCCAACGTCCTGACTTTC.

V usage is TRBV18 and J usage is TRBJ1-3, with D unresolved. CDR1 is KGHSH and CDR2 is LQKENI in the germline V gene. The CDR3 consists of 12 residues. V was shortened by 6 bases and J by 4 bases, with 7 bases between the two germline ends. CDR3: CASSNRGNTIYF. The CDR3 DNA reads as TGTGCCAGCTCGAACCGGGGAAACACCATATATTTT.

This clonotype was detected ten times or more. The chain joins TRBV29-1 to TRBJ2-5, with D perhaps matching TRBD2 (7 bases). Germline values: CDR1 SQVTM, CDR2 ANQGSEA. The ends were cut back, 7 bases at V and 5 bases at J, with 20 bases in the middle. The CDR3 runs to 14 residues. This CDR3 is CSAPPGGLGETQYF. CDR3 coding DNA: TGCAGCGCCCCACCCGGGGGGCTCGGGGAGACCCAGTACTTC.

Ten or more counts support this clonotype. The chain joins TRBV5-6 to TRBJ2-1; D remains unclear. CDR1 is SGHDT and CDR2 is YYEEEE in the germline V gene. Trimming left V 4 bases short and J 4 bases short, with 15 bases between. The CDR3 totals 15 residues. The CDR3 reads CASSVGQRRYNEQFF. CDR3 bases: TGTGCCAGCAGCGTTGGGCAGCGCCGTTACAATGAGCAGTTCTTC.

V is TRBV3-1 and J is TRBJ2-2; no reliable D call. Trimming removed 3 bases from V and 2 bases from J, with 7 bases in between. The CDR3 consists of 14 residues. CDR1 is LGHDT and CDR2 is YNNKEL in the germline V gene (reference sequence). The DNA for the CDR3 is TGTGCCAGCAGCCATACGGCCAACACCGGGGAGCTGTTTTTT. It yields the protein CASSHTANTGELFF.

This clonotype was detected ten times or more. The chain carries TRBV29-1 and TRBJ2-7; D possibly corresponds to TRBD1 (6 bases). The CDR3 has 12 residues. The V end lost 7 bases, the J end lost 3 bases, and 13 bases lay between the germline ends. Germline V lookup: CDR1 SQVTM, CDR2 ANQGSEA. This chain's CDR3 is CSAAGDVYEQYF. In DNA form, the CDR3 reads TGCAGCGCGGCAGGGGATGTCTACGAGCAGTACTTC.

As to this clonotype: A clone one base away is much larger, so this may be a read error. This chain uses TRBV10-3 with TRBJ1-4; 9 bases line up with TRBD1. Germline V gene sequence: CDR1 ENHRY, CDR2 SYGVKD. There are 14 residues in the CDR3. The CDR3 region has the DNA TGTGCCATCGGTGAGGGACAGGGAGAAGAAAAACTGTTTTTT. Its protein is CAIGEGQGEEKLFF.

V gene TRBV4-2 combines with J gene TRBJ2-7; 7 bases line up with TRBD1. Germline V gives CDR1 LGHNA, CDR2 YNFKEQ. The ends lost 0 bases at V and 3 bases at J; junction bases unmatched: 5. The CDR3 has 15 residues. CDR3 in DNA: TGTGCCAGCAGCCAAGATGACAGGGAAAACTACGAGCAGTACTTC. Residues: CASSQDDRENYEQYF.

This clonotype occurred many times. This chain links TRBV11-2 with TRBJ2-7; tentative D call: TRBD1 (6 bases). The germline V gene encodes CDR1 SGHAT and CDR2 FQNNGV. Between the trimmed V and J ends, which lost 2 bases and 1 base, there was a span of 12 bases. The CDR3 runs to 15 residues. In nucleotides, the CDR3 is TGTGCCAGCAGCTTAAGCACAGGGAAATCCTACGAGCAGTACTTC. Translated, it gives CASSLSTGKSYEQYF.

In this sample, this clonotype turned up a few times. The gene calls are TRBV12-3 or TRBV12-4 and TRBJ2-3; D gene ambiguous. The length of the CDR3 is 14 residues. The V end lost 7 bases, the J end lost 1 base, and 12 bases lay between the germline ends. The CDR3 sequence is CASKPHQGTDTQYF. The CDR3 region has the DNA TGTGCCAGCAAACCACATCAGGGCACAGATACGCAGTATTTT.

The chain uses TRBV9 and TRBJ1-2; D not certain. Germline V gives CDR1 SGDLS, CDR2 YYNGEE. CDR3 length: 14 amino acids. V gave up 0 bases and J gave up 1 base, with 7 bases separating them. This CDR3 reads CASSVALDNYGYTF. CDR3 bases: TGTGCCAGCAGCGTAGCTTTGGATAACTATGGCTACACCTTC.

The chain recombines TRBV7-2 with TRBJ1-1; 8 bases align to TRBD1. This CDR3 contains 14 residues. The germline gives CDR1 SGHTA, CDR2 FQGNSA. The V and J ends lost 6 bases and 4 bases, in that order; junction bases with no gene match: 7. The DNA for the CDR3 is TGTGCCAGCAGGAGGACAGGGCTTGGCACTGAAGCTTTCTTT. Translated, it gives CASRRTGLGTEAFF. The whole variable domain, filled in from reference TRBV7-2 and TRBJ1-1, reads GAGVSQSPSNKVTEKGKDVELRCDPISGHTALYWYRQSLGQGLEFLIYFQGNSAPDKSGLPSDRFSAERTGGSVSTLTIQRTQQEDSAVYLCASRRTGLGTEAFFGQGTRLTVV.

This clonotype was seen a few times. The chain links TRBV5-1 to TRBJ2-1; 8 bases align to TRBD1. CDR1 is SGHRS, CDR2 YFSETQ, per germline. This CDR3 contains 16 residues. The V and J ends lost 4 bases and 7 bases, in that order; junction bases with no gene match: 13. The CDR3 loop reads CASSDLGQVQRNEQFF. The CDR3, as DNA: TGCGCCAGCAGCGATTTGGGACAGGTGCAGAGGAATGAGCAGTTCTTC.